Listed here are 13 T cell receptor beta chains from one sample, sequenced in a study of esophageal squamous cell carcinoma under preoperative chemotherapy. Time point defined: after preoperative PTX-NDP chemotherapy. TCRdb reanalysed the PCR reads using MiXCR and keeps one entry per CDR3 protein. The data hold about 18,000 distinct CDR3 sequences, with more than 45% observed a single time. This sample was gathered from a patient given preoperative chemotherapy. The source of these receptors is a human donor with esophageal squamous cell carcinoma. The donor label of this sample is uncertain.

This clonotype was seen a single time. The chain joins TRBV11-3 to TRBJ2-3; TRBD2 matches at 14 bases. The junction had 6 bases not matched to a gene; V was cut back by 3 bases and J by 4 bases. The CDR3 runs to 17 residues. Germline V lookup: CDR1 SGHNT, CDR2 YENEEA. The CDR3 coding sequence is TGTGCCAGCAGCTTTGGGACTAGCGGGAGCTCGGCAGATACGCAGTATTTT. Residues: CASSFGTSGSSADTQYF.

With respect to this clonotype: At one end, the junction sequence differs from germline, possibly due to a read error. This sequence joins TRBV5-1 and TRBJ2-3; D might be TRBD1 (6 bases). CDR1 is SGHRS and CDR2 is YFSETQ in the germline V gene. CDR3 size: 14 residues. The chain's CDR3 is CASRGLRDTDMQYF. As DNA, the CDR3 is TGCGCCAGCAGGGGGCTACGGGACACAGATATGCAGTATTTC.

This clonotype was detected ten times or more. The rearrangement links TRBV6-1 to TRBJ1-4, with a tentative D call TRBD1 (5 bases). Deletions cut 6 bases from V and 0 bases from J, with 11 bases between. Looked up from germline, CDR1 is MNHNS and CDR2 is SASEGT. CDR3 size: 15 residues. The CDR3 nucleotides are TGTGCCAGCAGGTCGACAGTTGCAACTAATGAAAAACTGTTTTTT. The encoded protein is CASRSTVATNEKLFF.

The chain uses TRBV12-5 and TRBJ1-2, with D possibly TRBD1 on 5 matching bases. Germline V gene data show CDR1 as LGHNT and CDR2 as FRNRAP. This CDR3 region has 18 residues. V lost 0 bases and J 3 bases, leaving 20 bases between the germline ends. CDR3: CASGLVLLGAGHYYGYTF. The CDR3, as DNA: TGTGCTAGTGGTTTGGTACTGCTTGGGGCAGGGCATTACTATGGCTACACCTTC.

This clonotype was found many times. This may be a read error, as it is one base from a much larger clone. The rearrangement joins TRBV11-1 to TRBJ2-1, with D perhaps TRBD1 (5 bases). Germline assignment: CDR1 SGHAT and CDR2 FQDESV (reference sequence). V lost 4 bases, J lost 13 bases, and 17 bases lay in between. The CDR3 is 13 amino acids. The CDR3: CASSSAGQETQFF. CDR3 sequence (DNA): TGTGCCAGCAGCTCTGCAGGACAAGAGACCCAGTTCTTC.

The chain links TRBV18 to TRBJ1-1; D is possibly TRBD1 (6 bases). Germline V gene lookup returns CDR1 KGHSH and CDR2 LQKENI. The CDR3 runs to 15 residues. V was clipped by 4 bases and J by 3 bases, with 15 bases between them. The CDR3 spells CASSLPGGADTEAFF. CDR3 nucleotide sequence: TGTGCCAGCTCACTCCCCGGGGGCGCGGACACTGAAGCTTTCTTT.

The chain uses TRBV12-3 or TRBV12-4 and TRBJ2-3; 7 bases are a match to TRBD1. The CDR3 runs to 13 residues. The V gene end was trimmed by 0 bases and the J gene end by 6 bases; junction bases not matched to a gene: 0. The DNA for the CDR3 is TGTGCCAGCAGTTTAGCACAGGGGGATACGCAGTATTTT. Translation: CASSLAQGDTQYF.

The chain recombines TRBV30 with TRBJ2-5; possible D gene TRBD2, 5 bases. The CDR3 length is 12 residues. The V and J ends lost 3 bases and 7 bases respectively, with 12 bases between them. CDR1 GTSNPN and CDR2 SVGIG come from the germline V gene (reference sequence). The CDR3 DNA is TGTGCCTGGAGCGCCGGGGTCGGGACCCAGTACTTC. Protein: CAWSAGVGTQYF. Full variable domain (remainder filled in from reference TRBV30 and TRBJ2-5): SQTIHQWPATLVQPVGSPLSLECTVEGTSNPNLYWYRQAAGRGLQLLFYSVGIGQISSEVPQNLSASRPQDRQFILSSKKLLLSDSGFYLCAWSAGVGTQYFGPGTRLLVL.

This clonotype turned up a few times. This CDR3 reads CASSLRGFSGRDTHSTDTQYF. CDR3 nucleotide sequence: TGTGCCAGCAGCTTAAGGGGTTTTAGCGGGAGGGACACCCATAGCACAGATACGCAGTATTTT. The V and J genes are TRBV7-3 and TRBJ2-3; the match to TRBD2 covers 11 bases. This CDR3 has 21 residues. V lost 1 base, J lost 0 bases, and 15 bases stayed unmatched. The V gene's germline CDR1 is SGHTA and CDR2 FQGTGA. Complete variable domain (other parts from reference TRBV7-3 and TRBJ2-3): GAGVSQTPSNKVTEKGKYVELRCDPISGHTALYWYRQSLGQGPEFLIYFQGTGAADDSGLPNDRFFAVRPEGSVSTLKIQRTERGDSAVYLCASSLRGFSGRDTHSTDTQYFGPGTRLTVL.

The CDR3 sequence is CASSLLVRIQETQYF. The CDR3 DNA follows: TGTGCCAGCAGCTTATTGGTTCGCATACAAGAGACCCAGTACTTC. The rearrangement uses TRBV7-8 and TRBJ2-5; D remains unclear. CDR3 length: 15 amino acids. Trimming left V 2 bases short and J 2 bases short, with 12 bases between. Germline V gene data show CDR1 as SGHVS and CDR2 as FQNEAQ.

The chain recombines TRBV5-8 with TRBJ2-7; the D is unclear. V shed 0 bases and J shed 7 bases, with 11 bases lying between them. Germline CDR1 is SGHTS and CDR2 is YDEGEE. The CDR3 runs to 13 residues. CDR3 amino acids: CASSLGHVGEQYF. The CDR3 DNA follows: TGTGCCAGCAGCTTGGGGCATGTGGGGGAGCAGTACTTC. Using reference TRBV5-8 and TRBJ2-7 for the parts outside the CDR3, the full variable domain is EAGVTQSPTHLIKTRGQQATLRCSPISGHTSVYWYQQALGLGLQFLLWYDEGEERNRGNFPPRFSGRQFPNYSSELNVNALELEDSALYLCASSLGHVGEQYFGPGTRLTVT.

This clonotype was observed a handful of times. The chain is built from TRBV10-3 and TRBJ2-3, with D tentatively TRBD2 (6 bases). Germline V gene lookup returns CDR1 ENHRY and CDR2 SYGVKD. The CDR3 is 14 amino acids. The V gene lost 6 bases and the J gene lost 5 bases, with 15 bases spanning the gap. The CDR3 region is CAISTPSGVDTQYF. CDR3 nucleotides: TGTGCCATCAGCACTCCTTCGGGAGTAGATACGCAGTATTTT.

On this clonotype itself: The junction departs from the called germline gene at one end, perhaps through a read error. The chain combines TRBV24-1 with TRBJ2-3; D may be TRBD1 or TRBD2 (6 bases each). The DNA end is a closer match to TRBJ2-5, so the J assignment may be wrong. The CDR3 extends over 17 amino acids. Germline lookup yields CDR1 KGHDR and CDR2 SFDVKD. The chain's CDR3 is CATSDGAGGRDQDTQYF. The CDR3 bases are TGTGCCACCAGTGATGGGGCCGGGGGCCGTGACCAAGACACCCAGTACTTC.